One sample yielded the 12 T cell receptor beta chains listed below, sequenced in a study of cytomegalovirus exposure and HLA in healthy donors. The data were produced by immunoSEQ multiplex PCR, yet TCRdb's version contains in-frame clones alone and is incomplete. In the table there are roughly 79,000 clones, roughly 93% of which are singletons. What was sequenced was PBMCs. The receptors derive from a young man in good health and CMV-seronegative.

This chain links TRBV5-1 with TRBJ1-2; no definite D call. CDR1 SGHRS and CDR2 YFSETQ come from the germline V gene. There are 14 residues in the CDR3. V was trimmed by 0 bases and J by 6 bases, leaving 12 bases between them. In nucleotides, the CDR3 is TGCGCCAGCAGCTTGGTGTTAGGAGAGAATGGCTACACCTTC. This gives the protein CASSLVLGENGYTF.

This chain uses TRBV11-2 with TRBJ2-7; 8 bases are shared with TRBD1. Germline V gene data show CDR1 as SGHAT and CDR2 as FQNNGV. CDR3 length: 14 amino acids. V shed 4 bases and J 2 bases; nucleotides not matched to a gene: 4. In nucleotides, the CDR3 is TGTGCCAGCAGCTCGCGACAGGGGACCTACGAGCAGTACTTC. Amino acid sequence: CASSSRQGTYEQYF. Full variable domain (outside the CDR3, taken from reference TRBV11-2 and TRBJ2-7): EAGVAQSPRYKIIEKRQSVAFWCNPISGHATLYWYQQILGQGPKLLIQFQNNGVVDDSQLPKDRFSAERLKGVDSTLKIQPAKLEDSAVYLCASSSRQGTYEQYFGPGTRLTVT.

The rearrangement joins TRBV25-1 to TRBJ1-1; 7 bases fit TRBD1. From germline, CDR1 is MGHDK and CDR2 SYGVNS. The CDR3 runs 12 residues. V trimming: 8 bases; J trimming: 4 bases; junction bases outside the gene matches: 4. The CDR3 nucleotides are TGTGCCAGCGCCCAGGGGGGCACTGAAGCTTTCTTT. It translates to CASAQGGTEAFF.

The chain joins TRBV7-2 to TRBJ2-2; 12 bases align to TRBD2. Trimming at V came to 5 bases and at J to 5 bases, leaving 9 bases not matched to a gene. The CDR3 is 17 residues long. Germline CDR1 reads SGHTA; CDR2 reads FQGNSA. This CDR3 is CASSARLAGVRTGELFF. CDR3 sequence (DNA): TGTGCCAGCAGCGCGCGACTAGCGGGAGTGCGAACCGGGGAGCTGTTTTTT.

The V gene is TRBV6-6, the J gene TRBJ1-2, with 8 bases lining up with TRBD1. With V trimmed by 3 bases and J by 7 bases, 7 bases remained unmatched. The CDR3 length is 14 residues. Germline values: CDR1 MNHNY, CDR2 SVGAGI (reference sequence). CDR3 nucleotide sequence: TGTGCCAGCAGTTATTCTGGACAGGGCTCTGGCTACACCTTC. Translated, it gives CASSYSGQGSGYTF.

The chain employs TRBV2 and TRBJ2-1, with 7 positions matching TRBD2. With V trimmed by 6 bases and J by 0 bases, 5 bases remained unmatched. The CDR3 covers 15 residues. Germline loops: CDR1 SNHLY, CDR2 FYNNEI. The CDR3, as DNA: TGTGCCAGCAGGGGGGGGACGAGCTCCTACAATGAGCAGTTCTTC. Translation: CASRGGTSSYNEQFF.

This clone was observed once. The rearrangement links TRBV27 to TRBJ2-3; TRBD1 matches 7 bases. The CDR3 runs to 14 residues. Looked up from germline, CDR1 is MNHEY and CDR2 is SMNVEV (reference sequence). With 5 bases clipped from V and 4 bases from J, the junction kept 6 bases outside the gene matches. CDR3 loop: CASSIGQVADTQYF. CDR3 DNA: TGTGCCAGCAGTATCGGACAGGTCGCAGATACGCAGTATTTT.

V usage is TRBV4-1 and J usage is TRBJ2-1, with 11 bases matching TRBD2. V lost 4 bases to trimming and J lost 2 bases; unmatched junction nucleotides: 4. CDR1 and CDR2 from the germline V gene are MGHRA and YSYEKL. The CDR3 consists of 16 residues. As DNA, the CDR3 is TGCGCCAGCAGCCGGGAACTAGCGGGAGCCTACAATGAGCAGTTCTTC. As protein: CASSRELAGAYNEQFF.

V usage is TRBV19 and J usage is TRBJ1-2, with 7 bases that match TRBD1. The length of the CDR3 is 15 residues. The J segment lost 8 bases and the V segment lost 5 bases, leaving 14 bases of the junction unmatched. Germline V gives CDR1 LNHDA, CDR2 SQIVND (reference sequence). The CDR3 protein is CASSVTRTGLLGYTF. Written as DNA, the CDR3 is TGTGCCAGTAGTGTTACGAGGACAGGATTACTCGGCTACACCTTC.

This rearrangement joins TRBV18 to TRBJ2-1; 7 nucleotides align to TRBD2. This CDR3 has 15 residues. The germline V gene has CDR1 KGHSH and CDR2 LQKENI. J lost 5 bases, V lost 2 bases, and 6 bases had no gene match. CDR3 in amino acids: CASSPRLAANNEQFF. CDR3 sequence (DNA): TGTGCCAGCTCACCAAGGCTAGCGGCAAACAATGAGCAGTTCTTC.

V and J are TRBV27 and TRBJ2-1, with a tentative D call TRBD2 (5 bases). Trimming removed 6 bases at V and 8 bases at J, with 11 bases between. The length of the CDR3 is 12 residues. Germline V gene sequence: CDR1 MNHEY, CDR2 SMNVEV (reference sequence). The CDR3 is CASSDGMDEQFF. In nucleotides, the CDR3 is TGTGCCAGCAGCGACGGGATGGATGAGCAGTTCTTC.

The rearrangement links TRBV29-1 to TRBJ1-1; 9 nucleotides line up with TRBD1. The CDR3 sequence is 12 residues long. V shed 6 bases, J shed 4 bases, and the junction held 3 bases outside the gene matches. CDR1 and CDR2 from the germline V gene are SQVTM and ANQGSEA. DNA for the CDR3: TGCAGCGTGGACAGGGGTGCCACTGAAGCTTTCTTT. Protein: CSVDRGATEAFF.